A single sample is the source of the 32 T cell receptor beta chains below, sequenced in a study of T-cell memory formation after mild COVID-19. Each CDR3 protein is one row after TCRdb ran MiXCR on the 5' RACE reads. The sample has approximately 300,000 distinct CDR3 sequences, more than 15% seen once. Source material: PBMCs or a T cell subset sorted from them (not recorded which). These receptors were collected from a man younger than 35 who had mild COVID-19 (a few samples of this study predate the infection). Cell type and time point are not known.

Only a few counts were recorded for this clonotype. The rearrangement links TRBV15 to TRBJ1-4; D is uncertain. Germline V lookup: CDR1 LNHNV, CDR2 YYDKDF (reference sequence). The CDR3 totals 12 residues. With 1 base removed from V and 8 bases from J, the gap between germline ends came to 5 bases. The CDR3 reads CATSRVREKLFF. The CDR3 DNA sequence: TGTGCCACCAGCAGAGTACGCGAAAAACTGTTTTTT.

This clonotype was recorded at least ten times. The chain recombines TRBV15 with TRBJ2-1, with no clear D. Germline loops: CDR1 LNHNV, CDR2 YYDKDF (reference sequence). The CDR3 consists of 16 residues. V dropped 0 bases and J dropped 0 bases, with 9 bases sitting between them. The CDR3 sequence is CATSRDMLSSYNEQFF. Written as DNA, the CDR3 is TGTGCCACCAGCAGAGATATGCTGAGCTCCTACAATGAGCAGTTCTTC.

V is TRBV2 and J is TRBJ2-2, with D possibly TRBD1 on 5 matching bases. The CDR3 consists of 13 residues. Trimming cost V 6 bases and J 4 bases, with 9 bases left between them. Germline CDR1 is SNHLY and CDR2 is FYNNEI. The CDR3 DNA follows: TGTGCCAGCAGATATCAGGGCACCGGGGAGCTGTTTTTT. Its translation is CASRYQGTGELFF.

This clonotype has a handful of counts. This chain joins TRBV18 and TRBJ2-3; no firm D call. Trimming shortened V by 0 bases and J by 9 bases, and 13 bases separated the two germline ends. Germline values: CDR1 KGHSH, CDR2 LQKENI. The CDR3 length is 14 residues. The CDR3 DNA follows: TGTGCCAGCTCACCACCTGACACCCTGGGGACGCAGTATTTT. Translation: CASSPPDTLGTQYF. The whole variable domain, remainder taken from reference TRBV18 and TRBJ2-3, is NAGVMQNPRHLVRRRGQEARLRCSPMKGHSHVYWYRQLPEEGLKFMVYLQKENIIDESGMPKERFSAEFPKEGPSILRIQQVVRGDSAAYFCASSPPDTLGTQYFGPGTRLTVL.

The chain joins TRBV2 to TRBJ2-7; the D call may be TRBD1 or TRBD2 (5 bases each). CDR3 size: 15 residues. Germline V CDR1 and CDR2: SNHLY, FYNNEI. V gave up 0 bases and J gave up 2 bases, with 11 bases separating them. Here the CDR3 DNA reads TGTGCCAGCAGTGAAGCGCCAGGGACCGCCTACGAGCAGTACGTC. This codes for CASSEAPGTAYEQYV.

This clonotype has more than one count but fewer than ten. This rearrangement joins TRBV7-8 to TRBJ2-7; tentatively, D is TRBD2 (5 bases). This CDR3 is built from 15 residues. CDR1 is SGHVS and CDR2 is FQNEAQ in the germline V gene. V lost 1 base and J lost 6, with 16 bases in between. CDR3 sequence reads: CASSLGYKARVEQYF. The CDR3 DNA reads as TGTGCCAGCAGCTTAGGCTACAAGGCGAGGGTCGAGCAGTACTTC.

This chain connects TRBV7-9 to TRBJ2-7; no firm D call. The CDR3 loop spans 14 amino acids. Trimming took 0 bases from V and 6 from J, leaving 12 bases between them. Per the germline V gene, CDR1 is SEHNR and CDR2 is FQNEAQ (reference sequence). The CDR3 DNA is TGTGCCAGCAGCTTAGCGGGCACCCCGGGCGAGCAGTACGTC. Amino acid sequence: CASSLAGTPGEQYV.

In this sample, this clonotype turned up a few times. The chain uses TRBV10-3 and TRBJ2-5; 10 bases align to TRBD2. V trimming: 10 bases; J trimming: 0 bases; junction bases outside the gene matches: 11. Germline CDR1 and CDR2: ENHRY and SYGVKD. The CDR3 consists of 16 residues. The CDR3 coding sequence is TGTGCCACCACCCATTCTAGCGGGGGCCACCAAGAGACCCAGTACTTC. This sequence encodes CATTHSSGGHQETQYF.

This clonotype was found a few times. The gene calls are TRBV6-2 or TRBV6-3 and TRBJ2-3; TRBD2 aligns across 9 bases. Germline trimming cut 5 bases from V and 5 bases from J; bases unmatched to any gene: 8. The CDR3 sequence is 15 residues long. From germline, CDR1 is MNHEY and CDR2 SVGEGT. CDR3 residues: CASSTRSGGLDTQYF. DNA for the CDR3: TGTGCCAGCAGTACTAGGAGCGGGGGGCTAGATACGCAGTATTTT.

This clonotype occurred many times. The chain links TRBV5-1 to TRBJ2-1, with D perhaps assigned TRBD1 or TRBD2 (5 bases each). The CDR3 runs to 15 residues. CDR1 and CDR2 from the germline V gene are SGHRS and YFSETQ. Trimming cost V 0 bases and J 0 bases, with 7 bases left between them. Here the CDR3 reads CASSLEGSSYNEQFF. In nucleotides, the CDR3 is TGCGCCAGCAGCTTGGAGGGGAGCTCCTACAATGAGCAGTTCTTC.

The table lists this clonotype with many counts. The CDR3 DNA reads TGTGCCAGCAGCTTGGGGGCTCAAGAGACCCAGTACTTC. This codes for CASSLGAQETQYF. The chain carries TRBV5-6 and TRBJ2-5; D gene uncertain. The CDR3 length is 13 residues. Germline CDR1 SGHDT, CDR2 YYEEEE. V was pared by 0 bases and J by 2 bases, with 5 bases between.

The chain recombines TRBV18 with TRBJ1-1, with D perhaps TRBD1 (6 bases). The V gene's germline CDR1 is KGHSH and CDR2 LQKENI. This CDR3 has 15 residues. Trimming cost V 5 bases and J 4 bases, with 17 bases left between them. The CDR3 DNA sequence: TGTGCCAGCTCATACACAGGGAACAGAGGCACTGAAGCTTTCTTT. Amino acids: CASSYTGNRGTEAFF.

In this sample, this clonotype turned up a few times. The chain joins TRBV24-1 to TRBJ2-5; 7 nucleotides match TRBD2. The CDR3 is 14 amino acids. J lost 2 bases, V lost 4 bases, and 3 bases had no gene match. Germline CDR1 is KGHDR and CDR2 is SFDVKD. The CDR3 bases are TGTGCCACCAGTGAAGGGACTACTCAAGAGACCCAGTACTTC. Translated: CATSEGTTQETQYF.

This chain links TRBV25-1 with TRBJ2-7, with D perhaps TRBD1 (5 bases). The CDR3 is 11 residues long. CDR1 is MGHDK and CDR2 is SYGVNS in the germline V gene. The V and J ends lost 10 bases and 6 bases respectively, with 13 bases between them. The CDR3 protein is CATSAGFEQYF. In nucleotides, the CDR3 is TGTGCCACCTCGGCAGGGTTCGAGCAGTACTTC.

This clonotype was seen ten or more times. The chain joins TRBV5-1 to TRBJ2-2, with D tentatively TRBD1 (7 bases). In germline, CDR1 is SGHRS, CDR2 YFSETQ. Trimming removed 5 bases from V and 4 bases from J, with 21 bases in between. The CDR3 runs to 17 residues. The CDR3, as DNA: TGCGCCAGCAGTATCGGGGCAGGGGGGACCACCACCGGGGAGCTGTTTTTT. Its protein product is CASSIGAGGTTTGELFF.

The gene calls are TRBV11-2 and TRBJ2-1; the D gene is possibly TRBD1 (7 bases). Per the germline V gene, CDR1 is SGHAT and CDR2 is FQNNGV. Between the trimmed V and J ends, which lost 3 bases and 6 bases, there was a span of 18 bases. The length of the CDR3 is 16 residues. CDR3 in amino acids: CASSFGRGGGRNEQFF. The CDR3 DNA sequence: TGTGCCAGCAGCTTCGGCCGCGGAGGGGGCCGCAATGAGCAGTTCTTC.

The sample holds a few counts of this clonotype. This chain joins TRBV5-1 and TRBJ1-2; a weak D match, TRBD1 (6 bases). Deletions cut 1 base from V and 0 bases from J, with 7 bases between. The CDR3 extends over 14 amino acids. In germline, CDR1 is SGHRS, CDR2 YFSETQ. DNA for the CDR3: TGCGCCAGCAGCTTGACAGGGACTAACTATGGCTACACCTTC. It yields the protein CASSLTGTNYGYTF.

This chain joins TRBV18 and TRBJ2-1, with 10 bases identical to TRBD2. Germline V gene data show CDR1 as KGHSH and CDR2 as LQKENI. This CDR3 has 16 residues. With 2 bases clipped from V and 3 bases from J, the junction kept 4 bases outside the gene matches. CDR3: CASSPSPSGGYNEQFF. The CDR3 DNA reads TGTGCCAGCTCACCATCCCCTAGCGGGGGCTACAATGAGCAGTTCTTC.

The rearrangement uses TRBV5-1 and TRBJ2-3; D ambiguous. The CDR3 length is 16 residues. The germline V and J ends were trimmed by 0 bases and 0 bases, with 11 bases remaining between them. Germline V CDR1 and CDR2: SGHRS, YFSETQ. CDR3 in amino acids: CASSLGSTTSTDTQYF. The CDR3, as DNA: TGCGCCAGCAGCTTGGGCAGTACGACTAGCACAGATACGCAGTATTTT.

The genes are TRBV5-6 and TRBJ2-1; D is perhaps TRBD1 (6 bases). V gave up 3 bases and J gave up 0 bases, with 7 bases separating them. The CDR3 runs to 14 residues. Germline loops: CDR1 SGHDT, CDR2 YYEEEE. The CDR3 bases are TGTGCCAGCAGCTGGGACAACTCCTACAATGAGCAGTTCTTC. As protein: CASSWDNSYNEQFF.

This chain links TRBV15 with TRBJ2-3; TRBD2 aligns across 7 bases. V lost 4 bases to trimming and J lost 2 bases; unmatched junction nucleotides: 3. Germline V CDR1 and CDR2: LNHNV, YYDKDF (reference sequence). The CDR3 is 14 amino acids. CDR3 amino acids: CATSKAGITDTQYF. The CDR3 nucleotides read TGTGCCACCAGCAAAGCGGGGATCACAGATACGCAGTATTTT.

V usage is TRBV6-1 and J usage is TRBJ1-2, with 7 bases lining up with TRBD1. This CDR3 is built from 14 residues. The ends lost 0 bases at V and 7 bases at J; junction bases unmatched: 5. Germline loops: CDR1 MNHNS, CDR2 SASEGT. Written as DNA, the CDR3 is TGTGCCAGCAGTGAAGCAACAGGGGCCCTTGGCTACACCTTC. Translation gives CASSEATGALGYTF.

This clonotype was counted only a few times. V gene TRBV12-3 or TRBV12-4 combines with J gene TRBJ2-3, with 7 bases lining up with TRBD1. This CDR3 spans 15 amino acids. The junction had 2 bases not matched to a gene; V was cut back by 1 base and J by 1 base. The CDR3 spells CASSLGDRRTDTQYF. The CDR3 DNA is TGTGCCAGCAGTTTAGGGGACAGACGCACAGATACGCAGTATTTT.

A single count supports this clonotype. The rearrangement joins TRBV10-2 to TRBJ2-2; D ambiguous. The CDR3 runs 14 residues. V lost 3 bases, J lost 1 base, and 6 bases lay in between. Germline assignment: CDR1 WSHSY and CDR2 SAAADI. CDR3 protein: CASSDYVNTGELFF. The CDR3 bases are TGCGCCAGCAGTGATTATGTGAACACCGGGGAGCTGTTTTTT.

The chain carries TRBV7-9 and TRBJ1-1, with D possibly matching TRBD1 (6 bases). The CDR3 runs 16 residues. Looked up from germline, CDR1 is SEHNR and CDR2 is FQNEAQ (reference sequence). The ends were cut back, 3 bases at V and 0 bases at J, with 14 bases in the middle. CDR3 region: CASSFQPGHLNTEAFF. The CDR3 bases are TGTGCCAGCAGCTTCCAGCCGGGACACCTGAACACTGAAGCTTTCTTT.

The chain recombines TRBV6-1 with TRBJ2-3, with no clear D. There are 14 residues in the CDR3. Looked up from germline, CDR1 is MNHNS and CDR2 is SASEGT. V was clipped by 5 bases and J by 1 base, with 10 bases between them. The CDR3 reads CASSQHPGTDTQYF. The CDR3 DNA reads TGTGCCAGCAGTCAGCACCCGGGCACAGATACGCAGTATTTT.

The gene calls are TRBV29-1 and TRBJ1-2; D gene unclear. In germline, CDR1 is SQVTM, CDR2 ANQGSEA. CDR3 length: 15 residues. The ends were cut back, 6 bases at V and 5 bases at J, with 22 bases in the middle. The CDR3 reads CSVALATGPTYGYTF. The CDR3 DNA reads as TGCAGCGTCGCCCTGGCGACCGGCCCTACGTATGGCTACACCTTC.

This clonotype was counted between two and nine times. The rearrangement links TRBV7-2 to TRBJ1-6; no reliable D call. V lost 4 bases and J 9 bases, leaving 10 bases between the germline ends. The CDR3 contains 13 residues. Germline V gene lookup returns CDR1 SGHTA and CDR2 FQGNSA. The CDR3 DNA sequence: TGTGCCAGCAGCTATGGGCCCTTTTCACCCCTCCACTTT. Residues: CASSYGPFSPLHF. The full variable domain, with the rest looked up from reference TRBV7-2 and TRBJ1-6, is GAGVSQSPSNKVTEKGKDVELRCDPISGHTALYWYRQSLGQGLEFLIYFQGNSAPDKSGLPSDRFSAERTGGSVSTLTIQRTQQEDSAVYLCASSYGPFSPLHFGNGTRLTVT.

This clonotype was counted between two and nine times. The V gene is TRBV12-3 or TRBV12-4, the J gene TRBJ1-2, with 7 bases fitting TRBD1. The V gene end was trimmed by 6 bases and the J gene end by 2 bases; junction bases not matched to a gene: 6. The CDR3 is 14 residues long. The CDR3, as DNA: TGTGCCAGCAGATCCGGCAGGGGGAACTATGGCTACACCTTC. Translated: CASRSGRGNYGYTF.

The J gene is TRBJ2-7, the V gene TRBV4-3, with TRBD1 identical over 9 bases. V trimming: 4 bases; J trimming: 0 bases; junction bases outside the gene matches: 4. In germline, CDR1 is LGHNA, CDR2 YSLEER. This CDR3 has 15 amino acids. The CDR3 bases are TGCGCCAGCAGCCGTGCGACAGGGGGCTCCTACGAGCAGTACTTC. Translated: CASSRATGGSYEQYF.

The rearrangement links TRBV7-6 to TRBJ2-4; 14 bases are a match to TRBD2. CDR1 is SGHVS, CDR2 FNYEAQ, per germline. J gave up 0 bases and V 5 bases, and 6 bases lay outside the gene matches. This CDR3 has 18 residues. CDR3 nucleotide sequence: TGTGCCAGCAGCCCGGGACTAGCGGGGGACCTAGCCAAAAACATTCAGTACTTC. This gives the protein CASSPGLAGDLAKNIQYF.

This clonotype was counted many times. The chain uses TRBV5-1 and TRBJ2-7; D is unclear. Germline loops: CDR1 SGHRS, CDR2 YFSETQ. Trimming took 4 bases from V and 9 from J, leaving 14 bases between them. The CDR3 spans 12 residues. CDR3 sequence: CASSPGPKGQYV. The CDR3, as DNA: TGCGCCAGCAGCCCAGGACCGAAGGGGCAGTACGTC.